The rows below give T cell receptor beta chains drawn from one sample of a study of blood T cell repertoires in COVID-19. Assay: immunoSEQ multiplex PCR; the TCRdb copy retains only in-frame clones and omits some. The sample yields about 330,000 clones, around 88% seen once. The source material was peripheral blood. The receptor source for this set is a woman between 45 and 65 years old with acute or convalescent COVID-19. The CDR3 runs from the conserved cysteine through the conserved F or W. Fields, in order: J gene, CDR3 length, D gene, V gene, clone size, CDR3 protein, CDR3 DNA. D genes are given only for firm matches. Clone size is not always given. Where it is, it says once, few, many or a class for expanded clones.

j_gene: TRBJ2-1; len: 16; d_gene: NA; v_gene: TRBV19; abundance: NA; CDR3aa: CASSSLYGGSYNEQFF; CDR3nt: TGTGCCAGTAGTAGCCTCTATGGCGGGTCCTACAATGAGCAGTTCTTC
j_gene: TRBJ2-1; len: 14; d_gene: NA; v_gene: TRBV15; abundance: NA; CDR3aa: CATSRDLRNNEQFF; CDR3nt: TGTGCCACCAGCAGAGATCTGCGGAACAATGAGCAGTTCTTC
j_gene: TRBJ2-3; len: 16; d_gene: TRBD2; v_gene: TRBV5-4; abundance: NA; CDR3aa: CASKGIAGGTTDTQYF; CDR3nt: TGTGCCAGCAAAGGAATAGCGGGAGGTACCACAGATACGCAGTATTTT
j_gene: TRBJ2-7; len: 13; d_gene: NA; v_gene: TRBV7-2; abundance: NA; CDR3aa: CASSLGRGYEQYF; CDR3nt: TGTGCCAGCAGCTTAGGGAGGGGCTACGAGCAGTACTTC
j_gene: TRBJ2-3; len: 15; d_gene: TRBD2; v_gene: TRBV5-4; abundance: NA; CDR3aa: CASSLSGTSGSSQYF; CDR3nt: TGTGCCAGCAGCCTCTCCGGGACTAGCGGGAGTTCGCAGTATTTT
j_gene: TRBJ1-2; len: 15; d_gene: TRBD1; v_gene: TRBV4-1; abundance: NA; CDR3aa: CASSAPGQTFYGYTF; CDR3nt: TGCGCCAGCAGCGCGCCGGGACAGACTTTCTATGGCTACACCTTC
j_gene: TRBJ2-2; len: 16; d_gene: TRBD1; v_gene: TRBV4-2; abundance: NA; CDR3aa: CASSQAGGRNTGELFF; CDR3nt: TGTGCCAGCAGCCAGGCAGGGGGTCGGAACACCGGGGAGCTGTTTTTT
j_gene: TRBJ2-2; len: 15; d_gene: NA; v_gene: TRBV5-1; abundance: NA; CDR3aa: CASSLEPGNTGELFF; CDR3nt: TGCGCCAGCAGCTTGGAACCAGGGAACACCGGGGAGCTGTTTTTT
j_gene: TRBJ2-1; len: 14; d_gene: TRBD1; v_gene: TRBV5-1; abundance: NA; CDR3aa: CASSAGQGGNEQFF; CDR3nt: TGCGCCAGCAGCGCCGGACAGGGGGGGAATGAGCAGTTCTTC
j_gene: TRBJ2-5; len: 15; d_gene: TRBD2; v_gene: TRBV10-3; abundance: NA; CDR3aa: CATKGTSGGQETQYF; CDR3nt: TGTGCCACTAAGGGTACTAGCGGGGGCCAAGAGACCCAGTACTTC
j_gene: TRBJ1-1; len: 16; d_gene: TRBD1; v_gene: TRBV28; abundance: NA; CDR3aa: CASSLLTGARNTEAFF; CDR3nt: TGTGCCAGCAGTTTACTGACAGGGGCCCGGAACACTGAAGCTTTCTTT
j_gene: TRBJ1-2; len: 16; d_gene: NA; v_gene: TRBV18; abundance: few; CDR3aa: CASSRPWQGVNYGYTF; CDR3nt: TGTGCCAGCTCACGCCCCTGGCAGGGTGTCAACTATGGCTACACCTTC
j_gene: TRBJ2-1; len: 14; d_gene: NA; v_gene: TRBV5-1; abundance: NA; CDR3aa: CASSSLVGDNEQFF; CDR3nt: TGCGCCAGCAGCTCGCTAGTGGGTGACAATGAGCAGTTCTTC
j_gene: TRBJ2-7; len: 14; d_gene: TRBD2; v_gene: TRBV4-1; abundance: NA; CDR3aa: CASSQALAGYEQYF; CDR3nt: TGCGCCAGCAGCCAAGCTCTAGCGGGATACGAGCAGTACTTC
j_gene: TRBJ2-6; len: 17; d_gene: TRBD1; v_gene: TRBV10-3; abundance: once; CDR3aa: CAISEQGLNSGANVLTF; CDR3nt: TGTGCCATCAGTGAACAGGGGCTGAACTCTGGGGCCAACGTCCTGACTTTC
j_gene: TRBJ2-2; len: 18; d_gene: TRBD1; v_gene: TRBV7-9; abundance: NA; CDR3aa: CASSLDRGFAMNTGELFF; CDR3nt: TGTGCCAGCAGCTTAGACAGGGGCTTTGCTATGAACACCGGGGAGCTGTTTTTT
j_gene: TRBJ1-5; len: 14; d_gene: NA; v_gene: TRBV19; abundance: NA; CDR3aa: CASSRGLGNQPQHF; CDR3nt: TGTGCCAGTAGTAGGGGGCTCGGCAATCAGCCCCAGCATTTT